The rows below give T cell receptor beta chains drawn from one sample of a study of CD8 T cells in ankylosing spondylitis. TCRdb recomputed calls from the 5' RACE reads with MiXCR, one row per CDR3 protein. Of hundreds of thousands of distinct CDR3 sequences listed, 9.5% to 15% were seen once; the top ten hold nearly 7%. The sequencing input was blood, either unsorted or a sorted T cell fraction (not recorded which). These receptors all stem from a male donor with ankylosing spondylitis. The CDR3 runs from the conserved cysteine through the conserved F or W. The D gene is left open where the match is weak. Size is omitted from some rows. Given values are once, few, many or a class for expanded clones.

. | TRBJ1-5 | TRBV27 | . | CASSLYVLRSWAQPQHF | TGTGCCAGCAGTTTATATGTCCTCCGGAGTTGGGCTCAGCCCCAGCATTTT
few | TRBJ2-1 | TRBV7-6 | . | CASSSSQGAEQFF | TGTGCCAGCAGCTCTTCCCAGGGAGCGGAGCAGTTCTTC
. | TRBJ2-1 | TRBV20-1 | TRBD2 | CSAKGLAYNEQFF | TGCAGTGCAAAGGGACTAGCCTACAATGAGCAGTTCTTC
. | TRBJ2-1 | TRBV12-3/TRBV12-4 | TRBD1 | CASTSPDRESLYEQFF | TGTGCCAGCACCAGCCCGGACAGGGAGAGTTTGTATGAGCAGTTCTTC
few | TRBJ1-1 | TRBV5-1 | . | CASSLAPANTEAFF | TGCGCCAGCAGCTTGGCCCCAGCGAACACTGAAGCTTTCTTT
many | TRBJ1-2 | TRBV12-3/TRBV12-4 | . | CASSLQVNYGYTF | TGTGCCAGCAGTTTACAGGTTAACTATGGCTACACCTTC
many | TRBJ1-1 | TRBV7-2 | . | CASSWAGPGTEAFF | TGTGCCAGCAGTTGGGCGGGGCCGGGCACTGAAGCTTTCTTT
few | TRBJ2-7 | TRBV16 | . | CASSQGIGPYEQYF | TGTGCCAGCAGCCAAGGAATAGGGCCCTACGAGCAGTACTTC
many | TRBJ1-5 | TRBV20-1 | TRBD1 | CSARDRGTGSNQPQHF | TGCAGTGCTAGAGATCGTGGGACAGGGAGCAATCAGCCCCAGCATTTT
few | TRBJ1-4 | TRBV5-8 | . | CASIRPTDFNEKLFF | TGTGCCAGCATCCGTCCGACAGACTTTAATGAAAAACTGTTTTTT
few | TRBJ2-3 | TRBV20-1 | TRBD1 | CSATETTGGTDTQYF | TGCAGTGCTACAGAGACGACAGGGGGCACAGATACGCAGTATTTT
. | TRBJ2-2 | TRBV6-5 | TRBD2 | CASSYSIGSGQGGTGELFF | TGTGCCAGCAGTTACTCGATCGGTAGCGGGCAAGGAGGCACCGGGGAGCTGTTTTTT
. | TRBJ2-1 | TRBV6-5 | TRBD1 | CASSYSDRSSYNEQFF | TGTGCCAGCAGTTACTCGGACAGGAGCTCCTACAATGAGCAGTTCTTC
. | TRBJ1-4 | TRBV7-2 | . | CASSNSGVREKLFF | TGTGCCAGCAGTAACTCAGGGGTACGTGAAAAACTGTTTTTT
many | TRBJ2-3 | TRBV29-1 | . | CSVVDLGTDTQYF | TGCAGCGTTGTAGATCTAGGCACAGATACGCAGTATTTT
few | TRBJ2-5 | TRBV25-1 | . | CASSVQGGETQYF | TGTGCCAGCAGTGTACAGGGTGGGGAGACCCAGTACTTC
few | TRBJ1-6 | TRBV15 | . | CATSPPGQGLSSPLHF | TGTGCCACCAGCCCCCCCGGGCAGGGGTTGAGTTCACCCCTCCACTTT
many | TRBJ1-2 | TRBV11-2 | . | CASSLQGSNYGYTF | TGTGCCAGCAGCTTACAGGGATCTAACTATGGCTACACCTTC
many | TRBJ1-2 | TRBV12-3/TRBV12-4 | . | CASSLVLNYGYTF | TGTGCCAGCAGTTTAGTCCTAAACTATGGCTACACCTTC
. | TRBJ1-2 | TRBV3-1 | . | CASSQDVAGRGYTF | TGTGCCAGCAGCCAAGACGTGGCCGGTAGGGGCTACACCTTC
many | TRBJ2-2 | TRBV12-3/TRBV12-4 | . | CASSSLSRAGELFF | TGTGCCAGCAGTTCCTTAAGTAGGGCCGGGGAGCTGTTTTTT
few | TRBJ1-3 | TRBV20-1 | . | CSVQFRAGEGNTIYF | TGCAGTGTTCAGTTCAGGGCAGGGGAAGGAAACACCATATATTTT
few | TRBJ2-5 | TRBV5-1 | . | CASSLGQNQETQYF | TGCGCCAGCAGCCTCGGACAGAACCAAGAGACCCAGTACTTC
once | TRBJ1-1 | TRBV14 | . | CASSDFIYTEAFF | TGTGCCAGCAGCGATTTCATTTACACTGAAGCTTTCTTT
. | TRBJ2-5 | TRBV20-1 | TRBD2 | CSARRTSGAQTQYF | TGCAGTGCCAGACGGACTAGCGGGGCACAGACCCAGTACTTC
. | TRBJ1-2 | TRBV12-3/TRBV12-4 | . | CASSLVAYDGYTF | TGTGCCAGCAGTTTAGTGGCGTATGATGGCTACACCTTC
. | TRBJ2-6 | TRBV2 | . | CASGPDSGANVLTF | TGTGCCAGCGGCCCAGACTCTGGGGCCAACGTCCTGACTTTC
. | TRBJ2-4 | TRBV20-1 | . | CSASPISGWAKNIQYF | TGCAGTGCTAGTCCGATCTCAGGGTGGGCCAAAAACATTCAGTACTTC
few | TRBJ2-3 | TRBV3-1 | . | CASSAQDTQYF | TGTGCCAGCAGCGCGCAAGATACGCAGTATTTT
. | TRBJ1-2 | TRBV7-2 | . | CASSLMSGAGYTF | TGTGCCAGCAGCTTAATGTCAGGAGCCGGCTACACCTTC
many | TRBJ1-1 | TRBV20-1 | TRBD1 | CSATPIDRDAEAFF | TGCAGTGCTACCCCGATCGACAGGGACGCTGAAGCTTTCTTT
. | TRBJ2-5 | TRBV14 | TRBD2 | CASSLSLAAYETQYF | TGTGCCAGCAGCCTATCTCTAGCGGCCTATGAGACCCAGTACTTC
many | TRBJ2-3 | TRBV27 | TRBD2 | CASSPSKAGVPDTQYF | TGTGCCAGCAGTCCCTCTAAAGCGGGAGTGCCGGATACGCAGTATTTT
. | TRBJ2-3 | TRBV6-1 | TRBD2 | CASSATSGSPEYF | TGTGCCAGCAGTGCGACTAGCGGGAGCCCCGAGTATTTT
. | TRBJ1-1 | TRBV19 | TRBD1 | CASSDGDRGQTEAFF | TGTGCCAGTAGTGATGGGGACAGGGGGCAAACTGAAGCTTTCTTT
. | TRBJ2-5 | TRBV27 | TRBD2 | CASGRAGQTQYF | TGTGCCAGCGGGAGGGCCGGGCAGACCCAGTACTTC
few | TRBJ2-5 | TRBV5-1 | . | CASSLGSSYPQETQYF | TGCGCCAGCAGCTTGGGGTCGAGCTACCCCCAAGAGACCCAGTACTTC
. | TRBJ2-5 | TRBV15 | . | CATSRDVSGQETQYF | TGTGCCACCAGCAGAGATGTTAGCGGACAAGAGACCCAGTACTTC
many | TRBJ2-7 | TRBV4-1 | TRBD1 | CASSPWTGTTYEQYF | TGCGCCAGCAGCCCTTGGACAGGGACGACCTACGAGCAGTACTTC
. | TRBJ2-5 | TRBV27 | . | CASSPTFSAGTQYF | TGTGCCAGCAGTCCCACATTCTCCGCCGGGACCCAGTACTTC
few | TRBJ1-1 | TRBV6-6 | TRBD1 | CAIQGGDREAFF | TGTGCCATCCAAGGGGGGGACAGGGAAGCTTTCTTT
. | TRBJ2-3 | TRBV2 | . | CASSDEVGWNTQYF | TGTGCCAGCAGTGATGAGGTGGGGTGGAATACGCAGTATTTT
many | TRBJ1-1 | TRBV5-6 | . | CASRVQGATEAFF | TGTGCCAGCAGGGTCCAAGGGGCCACTGAAGCTTTCTTT
. | TRBJ2-3 | TRBV20-1 | . | CSARSSEEGADTQYF | TGCAGTGCTAGGTCTAGCGAAGAAGGGGCAGATACGCAGTATTTT
few | TRBJ2-3 | TRBV10-1 | TRBD2 | CASSDRTRGSGSADTQYF | TGCGCCAGCAGTGACCGCACCAGGGGTAGCGGGAGTGCAGATACGCAGTATTTT